Below, 23 T cell receptor beta chains from the same sample are listed, as sequenced in a study of blood T cell repertoires in COVID-19. The data were produced by immunoSEQ multiplex PCR, yet TCRdb's version contains in-frame clones alone and is incomplete. The data hold under 350,000 clones, with over 85% observed a single time. The sequenced sample was PBMCs or T cells enriched from blood (not recorded which). The receptor set was obtained from a man in his 60s who had recovered from COVID-19.

The genes are TRBV18 and TRBJ2-7; 7 nucleotides match TRBD2. This CDR3 is built from 15 residues. Trimming cost V 2 bases and J 2 bases; bases outside gene matches: 6. The germline CDR1 and CDR2 sequences are KGHSH and LQKENI. CDR3 nucleotide sequence: TGTGCCAGCTCACCAAGGCTAGCGGTTACCTACGAGCAGTACTTC. It specifies CASSPRLAVTYEQYF.

This chain joins TRBV12-3 or TRBV12-4 and TRBJ2-7; D is uncertain. The V gene lost 4 bases and the J gene lost 6 bases, with 7 bases spanning the gap. This CDR3 has 11 amino acids. CDR3 region: CASSSVGEQYF. The CDR3 bases are TGTGCCAGCAGTTCTGTCGGCGAGCAGTACTTC.

This chain connects TRBV28 to TRBJ2-1, with 13 bases aligning to TRBD2. Germline trimming cut 5 bases from V and 8 bases from J; bases unmatched to any gene: 6. The CDR3 runs to 15 residues. Germline-derived CDR1 and CDR2 are MDHEN and SYDVKM. CDR3 sequence: CASSRRTSGSDEQFF. In nucleotides, the CDR3 is TGTGCCAGCAGTAGACGGACTAGCGGGAGCGATGAGCAGTTCTTC.

J is TRBJ1-6 and V is TRBV11-2; D gene unclear. The CDR3 has 15 residues. CDR1 and CDR2 (germline): SGHAT, FQNNGV. With 7 bases removed from V and 0 bases from J, the gap between germline ends came to 10 bases. The CDR3 nucleotides read TGTGCCAGCACCCAGGTGTCCTCCTATAATTCACCCCTCCACTTT. This codes for CASTQVSSYNSPLHF.

The chain recombines TRBV19 with TRBJ1-1; maybe TRBD1 (6 bases). The CDR3 spans 14 residues. With 4 bases removed from V and 4 bases from J, the gap between germline ends came to 13 bases. Germline CDR1 and CDR2: LNHDA and SQIVND (reference sequence). The CDR3 DNA follows: TGTGCCAGTAGTACTCAGACAGGCATCACTGAAGCTTTCTTT. Its protein is CASSTQTGITEAFF. Combining the CDR3 with reference TRBV19 and TRBJ1-1 gives the whole variable domain DGGITQSPKYLFRKEGQNVTLSCEQNLNHDAMYWYRQDPGQGLRLIYYSQIVNDFQKGDIAEGYSVSREKKESFPLTVTSAQKNPTAFYLCASSTQTGITEAFFGQGTRLTVV.

The chain links TRBV19 to TRBJ2-1; D is undetermined. Germline values: CDR1 LNHDA, CDR2 SQIVND (reference sequence). There are 13 residues in the CDR3. V lost 5 bases, J lost 5 bases, and 10 bases lay in between. In DNA, the CDR3 is TGTGCCAGTAGTGTGGGCCAGAACAATGAGCAGTTCTTC. Its protein product is CASSVGQNNEQFF.

This sequence joins TRBV10-1 and TRBJ2-1; maybe TRBD2 (6 bases). V lost 4 bases and J lost 1, with 11 bases in between. From germline, CDR1 is WNHNN and CDR2 SYGVQD (reference sequence). The CDR3 runs to 15 residues. Written as DNA, the CDR3 is TGCGCCAGCAGTGCCGGGAGTGGGTCCTACAATGAGCAGTTCTTC. Amino acid sequence: CASSAGSGSYNEQFF.

V gene TRBV5-6 combines with J gene TRBJ1-4; 7 bases are a match to TRBD1. This CDR3 contains 16 residues. CDR1 is SGHDT and CDR2 is YYEEEE in the germline V gene. The V gene end was trimmed by 5 bases and the J gene end by 6 bases; junction bases not matched to a gene: 13. The CDR3 sequence: CASSGGLRDSDEKLFF. CDR3 bases: TGTGCCAGCAGTGGGGGCTTACGGGACAGTGATGAAAAACTGTTTTTT.

CDR3 nucleotide sequence: TGTGCCATACGTAGGACAGGAAGCACTGAAGCTTTCTTT. Residues: CAIRRTGSTEAFF. J is TRBJ1-1 and V is TRBV6-5; 7 nucleotides align to TRBD1. The length of the CDR3 is 13 residues. The junction had 9 bases not matched to a gene; V was cut back by 10 bases and J by 4 bases. Germline V gene data show CDR1 as MNHEY and CDR2 as SVGAGI.

The rearrangement joins TRBV30 to TRBJ2-7; no clear D gene. Germline V gives CDR1 GTSNPN, CDR2 SVGIG (reference sequence). This CDR3 is 11 amino acids long. V lost 3 bases to trimming and J lost 6 bases, with 9 bases between them. CDR3 amino acids: CAWRSSGEQYF. The CDR3 DNA sequence: TGTGCCTGGAGGTCCTCGGGCGAGCAGTACTTC.

The chain employs TRBV7-9 and TRBJ2-7, with a possible D match to TRBD1 (5 bases). Trimming stripped 5 bases from V and 3 bases from J, with 11 bases between. This CDR3 is 13 amino acids long. CDR1 SEHNR and CDR2 FQNEAQ come from the germline V gene (reference sequence). The CDR3 region is CASSADTNYEQYF. The CDR3 coding sequence is TGTGCCAGCAGCGCGGACACAAACTACGAGCAGTACTTC.

Here the CDR3 reads CASSVGAPGTEQFF. CDR3 DNA: TGTGCCAGCAGTGTCGGGGCACCCGGGACAGAGCAGTTCTTC. The chain joins TRBV25-1 to TRBJ2-1, with a tentative D call TRBD1 (6 bases). Between the trimmed V and J ends, which lost 4 bases and 10 bases, there was a span of 17 bases. Germline assignment: CDR1 MGHDK and CDR2 SYGVNS. CDR3 length: 14 residues.

This rearrangement joins TRBV19 to TRBJ2-1, with D possibly being TRBD2 (6 bases). The CDR3 totals 15 residues. Looked up from germline, CDR1 is LNHDA and CDR2 is SQIVND (reference sequence). V dropped 2 bases and J dropped 1 base, with 9 bases sitting between them. CDR3 coding DNA: TGTGCCAGTAGTATATCTAGCGCGTCCTACAATGAGCAGTTCTTC. It codes for CASSISSASYNEQFF.

The count of this clone is one. CDR3 DNA: TGTGCCAGCTCACGCTGGGGACAGGTCGCGAACACCGGGGAGCTGTTTTTT. This encodes CASSRWGQVANTGELFF. The rearrangement links TRBV18 to TRBJ2-2; 8 nucleotides agree with TRBD1. The CDR3 consists of 17 residues. Germline lookup yields CDR1 KGHSH and CDR2 LQKENI. Trimming at V came to 4 bases and at J to 0 bases, leaving 7 bases not matched to a gene.

The CDR3 spells CASSLLTGGTEAFF. CDR3 coding DNA: TGCGCCAGCAGCTTACTGACAGGGGGCACTGAAGCTTTCTTT. The J gene is TRBJ1-1, the V gene TRBV5-1, with 9 nucleotides matching TRBD1. V dropped 2 bases and J dropped 4; count of bases not matched to a gene: 3. Germline lookup yields CDR1 SGHRS and CDR2 YFSETQ. The CDR3 extends over 14 amino acids.

The V gene is TRBV10-2, the J gene TRBJ2-1, with D tentatively TRBD1 (6 bases). The CDR3 loop spans 16 amino acids. Per the germline V gene, CDR1 is WSHSY and CDR2 is SAAADI. V gave up 2 bases and J gave up 4 bases, with 15 bases separating them. DNA for the CDR3: TGCGCCAGCAGTGAGCCCTCACTAGGACAGTACAATGAGCAGTTCTTC. Amino acids: CASSEPSLGQYNEQFF.

The chain uses TRBV5-1 and TRBJ2-7; TRBD1 aligns across 12 bases. This CDR3 comprises 15 residues. J lost 0 bases, V lost 4 bases, and 2 bases had no gene match. Germline V gene lookup returns CDR1 SGHRS and CDR2 YFSETQ. The CDR3, as DNA: TGCGCCAGCAGCCCGGGACAGGGGGCCTCCTACGAGCAGTACTTC. Protein sequence: CASSPGQGASYEQYF.

This chain uses TRBV4-2 with TRBJ1-3; 8 bases line up with TRBD1. The CDR3 sequence is 17 residues long. The J segment lost 4 bases and the V segment lost 1 base, leaving 9 bases of the junction unmatched. The V gene's germline CDR1 is LGHNA and CDR2 YNFKEQ. The CDR3 bases are TGTGCCAGCAGCCAAGTCTGGGGGAGGACAGGGGGAAACACCATATATTTT. This translates into CASSQVWGRTGGNTIYF.

The genes are TRBV7-8 and TRBJ2-3; a weak D match, TRBD2 (5 bases). Germline assignment: CDR1 SGHVS and CDR2 FQNEAQ. V lost 3 bases and J lost 4, with 17 bases in between. The CDR3 contains 16 residues. DNA for the CDR3: TGTGCCAGCAGCTTCCGACTGAGCGGAGCTGCAGATACGCAGTATTTT. Translation gives CASSFRLSGAADTQYF.

The table lists this clone with a count of one. The J gene is TRBJ1-2, the V gene TRBV27; weak D call: TRBD1 (6 bases). Germline CDR1 MNHEY, CDR2 SMNVEV (reference sequence). Trimming removed 5 bases from V and 4 bases from J, with 17 bases in between. CDR3 length: 15 amino acids. The CDR3, as DNA: TGTGCCAGCAGTCTCCACAGGGCGGGGGGCTATGGCTACACCTTC. As protein: CASSLHRAGGYGYTF.

The chain couples TRBV3-1 (or the pseudogene TRBV3-2) to TRBJ2-5; D ambiguous. The CDR3 consists of 15 residues. CDR1 is LGHDT, CDR2 YNNKEL, per germline (reference sequence). V lost 1 base and J lost 1, with 10 bases in between. Written as DNA, the CDR3 is TGTGCCAGCAGCCAAGGGAAGCGTCTCCAAGAGACCCAGTACTTC. It is translated as CASSQGKRLQETQYF.

This chain connects TRBV5-1 to TRBJ2-1, with TRBD2 identical over 14 bases. From germline, CDR1 is SGHRS and CDR2 YFSETQ. Trimming cost V 4 bases and J 4 bases; bases outside gene matches: 7. The CDR3 runs to 17 residues. The CDR3 DNA follows: TGCGCCAGCAGCCCGGGACTAGCGGGAGCCTTGTACAATGAGCAGTTCTTC. Its protein product is CASSPGLAGALYNEQFF. Full variable domain (missing parts from reference TRBV5-1 and TRBJ2-1): KAGVTQTPRYLIKTRGQQVTLSCSPISGHRSVSWYQQTPGQGLQFLFEYFSETQRNKGNFPGRFSGRQFSNSRSEMNVSTLELGDSALYLCASSPGLAGALYNEQFFGPGTRLTVL.

The rearrangement joins TRBV3-1 (or the pseudogene TRBV3-2) to TRBJ1-2; no definite D call. The germline V and J ends were trimmed by 6 bases and 2 bases, with 13 bases remaining between them. This CDR3 is built from 14 residues. In germline, CDR1 is LGHDT, CDR2 YNNKEL (reference sequence). CDR3 nucleotides: TGTGCCAGCAGTTTCCAACAGCTAAACTATGGCTACACCTTC. Protein sequence: CASSFQQLNYGYTF.